Shown below are 25 T cell receptor beta chains from a single sample sequenced in a study of vaccination effects on CD4 cells after COVID-19. Pools of viral peptides were used by the ViraFEST assay to expand antigen-specific CD4+ T cells ahead of sequencing. Cells that had been cultured for nine to eleven days were the source of isolated CD4+ T cells. The method was immunoSEQ multiplex PCR; TCRdb's version includes in-frame clones alone and lacks a portion of them. This sample has about 7,400 clones, with about 70% found just once. Their cognate antigens are unknown. The sequencing here drew on CD4+ T cells from PBMCs cultured with HCoV-229E spike peptides, taken before COVID-19 vaccination. Every receptor here comes from a human donor who received a COVID-19 vaccine.

This chain joins TRBV5-5 and TRBJ2-3; D may be TRBD1 or TRBD2 (5 bases each). Germline assignment: CDR1 SGHKS and CDR2 YYEKEE (reference sequence). CDR3 length: 15 residues. Trimming took off 0 bases at V and 0 bases at J, with 8 bases between the two ends. In DNA form, the CDR3 reads TGTGCCAGCAGCTTGGCAGGGACGAGCACAGATACGCAGTATTTT. Its protein product is CASSLAGTSTDTQYF.

This clone has more than one count but fewer than ten. V gene TRBV4-1 combines with J gene TRBJ1-5, with 9 bases that match TRBD1. The germline gives CDR1 MGHRA, CDR2 YSYEKL. This CDR3 spans 15 amino acids. V was pared by 0 bases and J by 7 bases, with 4 bases of the junction left unmatched. The CDR3: CASSQEGQGAQPQHF. In nucleotides, the CDR3 is TGCGCCAGCAGCCAAGAGGGACAGGGTGCCCAGCCCCAGCATTTT.

V gene TRBV5-1 combines with J gene TRBJ2-3, with D hard to call. The CDR3 runs to 12 residues. Germline V lookup: CDR1 SGHRS, CDR2 YFSETQ. With 1 base removed from V and 4 bases from J, the gap between germline ends came to 4 bases. The CDR3 loop reads CASSLNADTQYF. The CDR3 nucleotides read TGCGCCAGCAGCTTGAACGCAGATACGCAGTATTTT.

J is TRBJ2-3 and V is TRBV7-8; 11 positions agree with TRBD2. The CDR3 contains 18 residues. The J segment lost 4 bases and the V segment lost 5 bases, leaving 14 bases of the junction unmatched. Germline CDR1 and CDR2: SGHVS and FQNEAQ. CDR3: CASSPRASSGGSADTQYF. CDR3 nucleotide sequence: TGTGCCAGCAGCCCCCGAGCTTCTAGCGGGGGGTCGGCAGATACGCAGTATTTT.

The chain carries TRBV2 and TRBJ2-7; D unclear. The CDR3 extends over 12 amino acids. Germline V gives CDR1 SNHLY, CDR2 FYNNEI. V lost 7 bases, J lost 6 bases, and 13 bases lay in between. CDR3 in DNA: TGTGCCAGCACGTGGAGTGCTATCGAGCAGTACTTC. Protein: CASTWSAIEQYF.

The rearrangement links TRBV5-8 to TRBJ2-3; 8 bases fit TRBD1. The CDR3 runs to 17 residues. The V gene end was trimmed by 4 bases and the J gene end by 2 bases; junction bases not matched to a gene: 12. CDR1 is SGHTS, CDR2 YDEGEE, per germline. In nucleotides, the CDR3 is TGTGCCAGCAGCCCTAGTATGGACAGGGCCTACACAGATACGCAGTATTTT. This codes for CASSPSMDRAYTDTQYF.

The CDR3 nucleotides are TGTGCCAGCAGTAGACAGGGTTATACCTATGGCTACACCTTC. Translation gives CASSRQGYTYGYTF. The gene calls are TRBV2 and TRBJ1-2; 7 nucleotides agree with TRBD1. V gave up 5 bases and J gave up 4 bases; unmatched junction bases: 7. CDR1 is SNHLY and CDR2 is FYNNEI in the germline V gene. The CDR3 runs 14 residues.

The rearrangement joins TRBV6-1 to TRBJ2-4, with TRBD2 matching over 7 bases. This CDR3 contains 14 residues. The trim removed 2 bases at V and 6 bases at J, leaving 4 bases unmatched. Germline lookup yields CDR1 MNHNS and CDR2 SASEGT. The CDR3 DNA reads TGTGCCAGCAGTGAATCGGGACTAATAAACATTCAGTACTTC. Protein: CASSESGLINIQYF.

The chain links TRBV18 to TRBJ1-2; D is ambiguous. V lost 0 bases, J lost 3 bases, and 8 bases lay in between. This CDR3 is built from 14 residues. Germline V lookup: CDR1 KGHSH, CDR2 LQKENI. CDR3 DNA: TGTGCCAGCTCACCACCGGTAGGGCACTATGGCTACACCTTC. Amino acids: CASSPPVGHYGYTF.

The genes are TRBV6-5 and TRBJ2-7; maybe TRBD1 (5 bases). CDR1 and CDR2 from the germline V gene are MNHEY and SVGAGI. The length of the CDR3 is 13 residues. V gave up 7 bases and J gave up 6 bases, with 16 bases separating them. In nucleotides, the CDR3 is TGTGCCAGCACTACAGGAAGGGGCGCCGAGCAGTACTTC. This sequence encodes CASTTGRGAEQYF.

This clone has just a few counts. The J gene is TRBJ1-2, the V gene TRBV29-1; no reliable D call. Germline V gene data show CDR1 as SQVTM and CDR2 as ANQGSEA. This CDR3 has 12 amino acids. This CDR3 reads CTIQSFGYGYTF. As DNA, the CDR3 is TGCACCATTCAGTCCTTTGGGTATGGCTACACCTTC. Variable domain in full (rest from reference TRBV29-1 and TRBJ1-2): SAVISQKPSRDICQRGTSLTIQCQVDSQVTMMFWYRQQPGQSLTLIATANQGSEATYESGFVIDKFPISRPNLTFSTLTVSNMSPEDSSIYLCTIQSFGYGYTFGSGTRLTVV.

V is TRBV28 and J is TRBJ1-3, with TRBD1 as a possible D gene (6 bases). CDR1 MDHEN and CDR2 SYDVKM come from the germline V gene. The V and J ends lost 5 bases and 1 base respectively, with 18 bases between them. The CDR3 sequence is 17 residues long. CDR3 nucleotide sequence: TGTGCCAGCAGTCCTTCGGGACACAGTATTTCTGGAAACACCATATATTTT. Translation: CASSPSGHSISGNTIYF.

The chain carries TRBV29-1 and TRBJ1-5; D is uncertain. Trimming shortened V by 4 bases and J by 7 bases, and 11 bases separated the two germline ends. Germline CDR1 reads SQVTM; CDR2 reads ANQGSEA. The CDR3 has 12 amino acids. In nucleotides, the CDR3 is TGCAGCGTTGGTAATGAGTTACAGCCCCAGCATTTT. It codes for CSVGNELQPQHF.

The rearrangement uses TRBV5-5 and TRBJ1-6; the D is unclear. The CDR3 has 13 amino acids. Looked up from germline, CDR1 is SGHKS and CDR2 is YYEKEE (reference sequence). V was cut by 1 base and J by 7 bases, with 6 bases left in between. CDR3 sequence: CASSLSYNSPLHF. The CDR3 DNA reads TGTGCCAGCAGCTTGTCATACAATTCACCCCTCCACTTT.

This chain connects TRBV19 to TRBJ2-7; D assignment may be TRBD1 or TRBD2 (6 bases each). Trimming pared 5 bases from V and 3 bases from J, leaving 14 bases between. CDR3 length: 14 amino acids. Germline V gene data show CDR1 as LNHDA and CDR2 as SQIVND (reference sequence). The CDR3, as DNA: TGTGCCAGTAGTCGGGAGACAGGCCTCTACGAGCAGTACTTC. Protein: CASSRETGLYEQYF.

The gene calls are TRBV5-4 and TRBJ1-4; maybe TRBD1 (6 bases). The CDR3 totals 13 residues. V dropped 4 bases and J dropped 8 bases, with 12 bases sitting between them. Germline V gene sequence: CDR1 SGHNT, CDR2 YYREEE (reference sequence). CDR3 coding DNA: TGTGCCAGCAGCATCGGGACACAAGAAAAACTGTTTTTT. Translating gives CASSIGTQEKLFF.

V usage is TRBV12-3 or TRBV12-4 and J usage is TRBJ1-2; D might be TRBD1 (5 bases). The CDR3 is 13 amino acids. V lost 5 bases to trimming and J lost 6 bases, with 13 bases between them. The CDR3 region has the DNA TGTGCCAGCAGTCCGTCCGAGGGGAATGGCTACACCTTC. It codes for CASSPSEGNGYTF.

This clone occurred once. The J gene is TRBJ1-3, the V gene TRBV4-1, with D tentatively TRBD1 (5 bases). The germline V and J ends were trimmed by 4 bases and 0 bases, with 16 bases remaining between them. CDR1 is MGHRA, CDR2 YSYEKL, per germline. The CDR3 runs to 17 residues. This CDR3 reads CASSREPGSPSGNTIYF. The DNA of the CDR3 is TGCGCCAGCAGCCGCGAGCCAGGGAGTCCCTCTGGAAACACCATATATTTT.

The chain links TRBV5-1 to TRBJ1-3; D is undetermined. The CDR3 covers 15 residues. V lost 5 bases and J lost 0, with 12 bases in between. CDR1 is SGHRS, CDR2 YFSETQ, per germline. CDR3 DNA: TGCGCCAGCAGAGAGACATCAAGCTCTGGAAACACCATATATTTT. Protein: CASRETSSSGNTIYF.

The chain has TRBV24-1 and TRBJ2-3; D may match TRBD1 or TRBD2 (5 bases each). V shed 2 bases and J shed 2 bases, with 10 bases lying between them. CDR3 length: 15 residues. CDR1 is KGHDR, CDR2 SFDVKD, per germline. The CDR3 DNA is TGTGCCACCAGTGATTCATGGGGGTACACAGATACGCAGTATTTT. This codes for CATSDSWGYTDTQYF.

This clone was detected only a few times. V usage is TRBV5-4 and J usage is TRBJ2-7; D not certain. This CDR3 contains 13 residues. CDR1 is SGHNT and CDR2 is YYREEE in the germline V gene (reference sequence). V lost 2 bases to trimming and J lost 1 base, with 7 bases between them. The CDR3 reads CASSLWASYEQYF. The CDR3 DNA is TGTGCCAGCAGCTTATGGGCTTCCTACGAGCAGTACTTC.

The CDR3 loop is CSVEDPNPDRFYGYTF. CDR3 DNA sequence: TGCAGCGTTGAAGATCCGAACCCGGACAGGTTCTATGGCTACACCTTC. This sequence joins TRBV29-1 and TRBJ1-2, with TRBD1 matching 7 bases. The CDR3 length is 16 residues. V dropped 0 bases and J dropped 4; count of bases not matched to a gene: 11. Germline CDR1 SQVTM, CDR2 ANQGSEA.

The V and J genes are TRBV6-5 and TRBJ2-2, with D possibly matching TRBD1 (5 bases). CDR1 is MNHEY, CDR2 SVGAGI, per germline. CDR3 length: 13 residues. V was cut by 6 bases and J by 4 bases, with 9 bases left in between. CDR3 residues: CASRIQGTGELFF. The CDR3 DNA is TGTGCCAGCAGGATCCAGGGCACCGGGGAGCTGTTTTTT.

The CDR3 nucleotides are TGCGCCAGCAGCCAAGAATATTGGACGGAATACGAGCAGTACTTC. Amino acid sequence: CASSQEYWTEYEQYF. The genes are TRBV4-1 and TRBJ2-7; D uncertain. V lost 0 bases and J 4 bases, leaving 13 bases between the germline ends. Germline V lookup: CDR1 MGHRA, CDR2 YSYEKL. The length of the CDR3 is 15 residues.

This chain links TRBV6-4 with TRBJ2-1; TRBD2 agrees at 9 bases. Per the germline V gene, CDR1 is MRHNA and CDR2 is SNTAGT. The CDR3 extends over 14 amino acids. V lost 8 bases and J lost 7; bases outside the gene matches: 9. CDR3 DNA sequence: TGTGCCAGCGCTAGCGGGATGCGCGGGAATGAGCAGTTCTTC. This encodes CASASGMRGNEQFF.